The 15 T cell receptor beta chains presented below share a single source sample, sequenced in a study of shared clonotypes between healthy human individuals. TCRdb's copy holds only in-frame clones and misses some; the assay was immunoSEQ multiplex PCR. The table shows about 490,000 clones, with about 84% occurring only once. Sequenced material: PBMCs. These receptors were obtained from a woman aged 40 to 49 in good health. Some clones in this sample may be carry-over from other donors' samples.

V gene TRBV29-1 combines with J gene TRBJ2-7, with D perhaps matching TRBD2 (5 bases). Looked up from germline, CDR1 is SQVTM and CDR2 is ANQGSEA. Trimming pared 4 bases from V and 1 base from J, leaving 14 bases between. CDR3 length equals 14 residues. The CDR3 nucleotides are TGCAGCGTTGTGATCGCGGGTGGATCCTACGAGCAGTACTTC. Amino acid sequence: CSVVIAGGSYEQYF.

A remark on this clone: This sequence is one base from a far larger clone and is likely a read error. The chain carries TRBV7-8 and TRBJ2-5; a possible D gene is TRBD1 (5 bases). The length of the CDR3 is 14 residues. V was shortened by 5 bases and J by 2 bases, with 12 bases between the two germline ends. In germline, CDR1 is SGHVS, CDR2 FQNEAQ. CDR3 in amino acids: CASSPAGNQETQYF. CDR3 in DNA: TGTGCCAGCAGCCCGGCAGGGAATCAAGAGACCCAGTACTTC.

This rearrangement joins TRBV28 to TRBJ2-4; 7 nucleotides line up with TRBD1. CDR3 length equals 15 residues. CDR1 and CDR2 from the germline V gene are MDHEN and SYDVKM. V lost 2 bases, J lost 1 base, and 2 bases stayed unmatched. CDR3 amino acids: CASSLEGAAKNIQYF. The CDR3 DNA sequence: TGTGCCAGCAGTTTAGAGGGGGCGGCCAAAAACATTCAGTACTTC.

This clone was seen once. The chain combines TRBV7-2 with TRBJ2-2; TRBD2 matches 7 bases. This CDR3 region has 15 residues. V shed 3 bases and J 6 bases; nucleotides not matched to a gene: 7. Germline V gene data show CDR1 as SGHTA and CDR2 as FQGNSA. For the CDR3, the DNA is TGTGCCAGCAGCTTTTTTGAGGGAGGGCCCGGGGAGCTGTTTTTT. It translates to CASSFFEGGPGELFF.

CDR3 in DNA: TGTGCCAGCAGTCACAGGGGCCAGCCCTCCTACGAGCAGTACTTC. It is translated as CASSHRGQPSYEQYF. The chain combines TRBV6-1 with TRBJ2-7, with TRBD1 matching over 7 bases. Per the germline V gene, CDR1 is MNHNS and CDR2 is SASEGT. The CDR3 loop spans 15 amino acids. V shed 5 bases, J shed 0 bases, and the junction held 7 bases outside the gene matches.

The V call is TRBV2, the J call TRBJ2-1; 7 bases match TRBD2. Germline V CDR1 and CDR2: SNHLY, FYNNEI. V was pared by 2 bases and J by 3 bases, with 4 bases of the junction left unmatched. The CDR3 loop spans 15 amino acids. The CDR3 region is CASSESASGYNEQFF. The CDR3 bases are TGTGCCAGCAGTGAATCGGCTAGCGGCTACAATGAGCAGTTCTTC.

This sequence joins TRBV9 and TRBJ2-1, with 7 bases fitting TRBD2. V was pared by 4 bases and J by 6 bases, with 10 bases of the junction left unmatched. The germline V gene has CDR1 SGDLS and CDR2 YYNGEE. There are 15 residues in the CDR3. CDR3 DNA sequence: TGTGCCAGCAGCCCTCCGGGCGGGAGAAGCAATGAGCAGTTCTTC. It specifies CASSPPGGRSNEQFF.

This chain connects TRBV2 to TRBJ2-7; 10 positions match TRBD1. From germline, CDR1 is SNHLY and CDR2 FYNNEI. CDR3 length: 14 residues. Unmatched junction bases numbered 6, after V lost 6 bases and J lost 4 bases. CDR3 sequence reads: CASRAGTGDYEQYF. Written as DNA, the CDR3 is TGTGCCAGCAGGGCCGGGACAGGGGATTACGAGCAGTACTTC.

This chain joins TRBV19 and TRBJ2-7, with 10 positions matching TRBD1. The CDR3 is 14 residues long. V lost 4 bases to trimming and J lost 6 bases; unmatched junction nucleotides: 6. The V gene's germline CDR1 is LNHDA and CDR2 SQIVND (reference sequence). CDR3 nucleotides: TGTGCCAGTAGTACGACAGGGGGCGGAGGCGAGCAGTACTTC. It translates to CASSTTGGGGEQYF.

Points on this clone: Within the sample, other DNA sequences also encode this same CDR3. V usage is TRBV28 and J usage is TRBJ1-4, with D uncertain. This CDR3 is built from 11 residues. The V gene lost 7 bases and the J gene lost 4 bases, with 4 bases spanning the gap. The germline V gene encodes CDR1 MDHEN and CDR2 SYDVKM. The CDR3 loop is CASIGNEKLFF. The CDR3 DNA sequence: TGTGCCAGCATCGGTAATGAAAAACTGTTTTTT.

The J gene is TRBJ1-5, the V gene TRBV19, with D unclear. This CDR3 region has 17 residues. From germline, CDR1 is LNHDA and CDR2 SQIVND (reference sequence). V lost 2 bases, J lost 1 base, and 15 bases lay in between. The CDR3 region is CASSINRGVGSNQPQHF. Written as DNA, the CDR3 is TGTGCCAGTAGTATAAACAGAGGAGTCGGGAGCAATCAGCCCCAGCATTTT.

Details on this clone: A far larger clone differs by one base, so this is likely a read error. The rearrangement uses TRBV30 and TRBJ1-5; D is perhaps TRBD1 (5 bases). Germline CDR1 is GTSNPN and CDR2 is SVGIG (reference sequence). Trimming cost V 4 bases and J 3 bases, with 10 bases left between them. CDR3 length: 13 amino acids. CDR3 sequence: CAWTRDPNQPQHF. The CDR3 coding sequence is TGTGCCTGGACCCGGGACCCCAATCAGCCCCAGCATTTT.

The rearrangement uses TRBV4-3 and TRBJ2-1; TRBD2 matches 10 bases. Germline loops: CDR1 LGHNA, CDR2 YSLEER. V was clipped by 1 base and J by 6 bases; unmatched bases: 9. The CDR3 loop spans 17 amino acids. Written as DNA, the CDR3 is TGCGCCAGCAGCCAAGTCGGGAAGCGGGAGGGGGGCAATGAGCAGTTCTTC. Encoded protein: CASSQVGKREGGNEQFF.

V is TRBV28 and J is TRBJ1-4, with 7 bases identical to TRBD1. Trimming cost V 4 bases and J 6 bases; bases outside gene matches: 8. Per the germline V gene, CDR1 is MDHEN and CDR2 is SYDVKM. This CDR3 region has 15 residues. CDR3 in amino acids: CASSYLDRRDEKLFF. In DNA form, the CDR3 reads TGTGCCAGCAGTTACCTGGACAGGCGGGATGAAAAACTGTTTTTT.

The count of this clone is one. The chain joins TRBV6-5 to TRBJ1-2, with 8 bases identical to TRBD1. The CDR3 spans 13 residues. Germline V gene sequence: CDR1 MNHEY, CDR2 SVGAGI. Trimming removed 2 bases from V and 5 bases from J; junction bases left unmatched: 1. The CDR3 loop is CASSYRQGYGYTF. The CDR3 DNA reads TGTGCCAGCAGTTACCGACAGGGGTATGGCTACACCTTC.